The sequence of this T cell receptor beta chain was determined in a study of cytomegalovirus exposure and HLA in healthy donors. This CDR3 comprises 14 residues. Unmatched junction bases numbered 7, after V lost 8 bases and J lost 2 bases. Germline V lookup: CDR1 LNHDA, CDR2 SQIVND (reference sequence). Study-wide findings and caveats: A previous analysis found most TCR beta V segments productive roughly 87% or roughly 30% of the time. Solely CMV serostatus was available to characterize immune exposure. Analyses of presence/absence relied on an assumption of roughly uniform sequencing depth across donors.

Of note for this clone: Its antigen remains unknown.

Researchers ran the PCR with 60 Vbeta and 13 Jbeta primers. Assay: immunoSEQ multiplex PCR; the TCRdb copy retains only in-frame clones and omits some. The sample has about 170,000 clones; approximately 80% are singletons. The chain carries TRBV19 and TRBJ2-7; 9 nucleotides line up with TRBD1. The origin of this receptor is a male donor in good health and CMV-seronegative. Sequencing input: PBMCs. The chain's CDR3 is CASRGQGETYEQYF. The CDR3 DNA reads as TGTGCCAGTCGGGGACAGGGTGAGACCTACGAGCAGTACTTC.